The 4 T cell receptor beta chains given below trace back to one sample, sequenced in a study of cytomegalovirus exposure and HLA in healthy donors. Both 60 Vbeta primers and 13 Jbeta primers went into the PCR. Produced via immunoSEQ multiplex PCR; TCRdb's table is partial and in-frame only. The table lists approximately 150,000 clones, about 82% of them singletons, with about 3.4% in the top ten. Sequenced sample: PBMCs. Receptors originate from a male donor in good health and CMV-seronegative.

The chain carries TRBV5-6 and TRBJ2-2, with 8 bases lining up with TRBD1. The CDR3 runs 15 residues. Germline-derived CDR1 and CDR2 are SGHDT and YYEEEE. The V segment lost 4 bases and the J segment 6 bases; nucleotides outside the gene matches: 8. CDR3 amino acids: CASSGTEQGAGELFF. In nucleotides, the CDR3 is TGTGCCAGCAGCGGAACCGAACAGGGGGCCGGGGAGCTGTTTTTT.

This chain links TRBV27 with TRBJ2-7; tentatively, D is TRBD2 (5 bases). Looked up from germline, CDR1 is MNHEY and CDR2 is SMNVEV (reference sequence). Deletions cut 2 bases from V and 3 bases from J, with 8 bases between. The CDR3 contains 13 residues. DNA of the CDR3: TGTGCCAGCAGTTTAGGCGGGCACTACGAGCAGTACTTC. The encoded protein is CASSLGGHYEQYF.

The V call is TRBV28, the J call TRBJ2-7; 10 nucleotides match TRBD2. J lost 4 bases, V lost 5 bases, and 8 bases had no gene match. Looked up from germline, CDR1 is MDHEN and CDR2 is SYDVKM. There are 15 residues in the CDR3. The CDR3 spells CASSRLAGWGYEQYF. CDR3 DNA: TGTGCCAGCAGTCGACTAGCGGGCTGGGGATACGAGCAGTACTTC. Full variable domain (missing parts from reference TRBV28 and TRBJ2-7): DVKVTQSSRYLVKRTGEKVFLECVQDMDHENMFWYRQDPGLGLRLIYFSYDVKMKEKGDIPEGYSVSREKKERFSLILESASTNQTSMYLCASSRLAGWGYEQYFGPGTRLTVT.

For the CDR3, the DNA is TGTGCCAGCAGCTTATCGGGCCAGGGCAATGAGCAGTTCTTC. Amino acids: CASSLSGQGNEQFF. The chain has TRBV7-3 and TRBJ2-1; D possibly corresponds to TRBD1 (5 bases). Germline loops: CDR1 SGHTA, CDR2 FQGTGA. CDR3 length: 14 residues. V was clipped by 2 bases and J by 6 bases, with 11 bases between them.